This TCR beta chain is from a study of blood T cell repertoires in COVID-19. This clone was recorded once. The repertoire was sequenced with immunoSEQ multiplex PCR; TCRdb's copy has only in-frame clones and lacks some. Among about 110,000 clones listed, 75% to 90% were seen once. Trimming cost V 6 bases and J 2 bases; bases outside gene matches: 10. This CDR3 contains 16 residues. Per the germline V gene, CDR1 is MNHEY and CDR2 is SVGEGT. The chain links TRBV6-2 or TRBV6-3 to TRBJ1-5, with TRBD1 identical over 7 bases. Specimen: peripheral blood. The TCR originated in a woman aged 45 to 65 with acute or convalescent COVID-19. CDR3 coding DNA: TGTGCCAGCAGCTCTTGGGGACAGATAGGCAATCAGCCCCAGCATTTT. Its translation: CASSSWGQIGNQPQHF.